This T cell receptor (beta chain) was found in a study of regulatory T cells in long-lasting Graves disease. Trimming shortened V by 6 bases and J by 4 bases, and 22 bases separated the two germline ends. This CDR3 region has 18 residues. Germline V gene lookup returns CDR1 MDHEN and CDR2 SYDVKM. This clonotype was detected ten times or more. Time point noted: newly diagnosed GD, antithyroid drugs for less than 3 months. RNA extracted from PBMCs served as the sequencing template. The authors built TCR beta libraries using iRepertoire HTBI primers and Arm-PCR of CDR3 regions. TCRdb passed the multiplex PCR reads through MiXCR, listing each CDR3 protein once. The sample carries some 400,000 distinct CDR3 sequences, 14% to 15% recorded once. The sample was also reused in another study, on T cells in Graves' hyperthyroidism and ophthalmopathy. That investigation notes: The definition of stable Graves' hyperthyroidism was no ophthalmopathy progression within 18 months. Diagnoses were established using clinical symptoms, serum thyroxine and TRAb, thyroid ultrasound and orbital computed tomography.

The sequence came from a woman aged 25-40 years with Graves disease. The V gene is TRBV28, the J gene TRBJ2-6; D is unresolved. The input for sequencing was peripheral blood mononuclear cells (PBMCs), taken at new diagnosis, from a patient treated with antithyroid drugs. DNA for the CDR3: TGTGCCAGCAGCCGACGGACCCAGGAAGGGTACGGGGCCAACGTCCTGACTTTC. Its translation: CASSRRTQEGYGANVLTF. The variable domain in full, completed from reference TRBV28 and TRBJ2-6, reads DVKVTQSSRYLVKRTGEKVFLECVQDMDHENMFWYRQDPGLGLRLIYFSYDVKMKEKGDIPEGYSVSREKKERFSLILESASTNQTSMYLCASSRRTQEGYGANVLTFGAGSRLTVL.